The clone carrying this T cell receptor beta chain was counted between two and nine times. Its target is unknown. These data belong to a study of T cells in localized non-small cell lung cancer. Regarding the study as a whole: Higher blood T cell density went with longer overall survival. Uninvolved adjacent lung had higher T cell clonality than tumor and all other tissues. A single tumor region was sequenced, leaving heterogeneity possible. Out of the top 100 tumor clones, a median around 57 were seen in adjacent lung.

Germline V gene sequence: CDR1 SGHTA, CDR2 FQGNSA. This CDR3 has 18 residues. Trimming took 4 bases from V and 6 from J; bases not matched to a gene: 20. Sequenced by immunoSEQ multiplex PCR; TCRdb stores in-frame clones only, minus some. The table lists tens of thousands of clones, 85% to 90% of them singletons. This material consisted of peripheral blood, taken before any cancer treatment. The chain is built from TRBV7-2 and TRBJ1-1; 7 bases match TRBD1. The receptor comes from a man aged 18 to 49 with stage I lung adenocarcinoma. The CDR3 DNA is TGTGCCAGCAGCTCCTCGTTGGGGATGACAGGGTACGGCGCTGAAGCTTTCTTT. This encodes CASSSSLGMTGYGAEAFF.